This T cell receptor beta chain appears in the sequencing data of a study of identical twins (TCRdb year 2016). Background for the entire study: The study deep-sequenced TCR alpha and beta repertoires from monozygotic twins, unrelated adults of various ages and cord blood to test whether fetal clonotypes persist. To rule out contamination, the twin experiments were replicated at different times with different library preparation protocols. General conclusions and limits of the study: A weaker excess of twin sharing was found in beta out-of-frame sequences because the signal-to-noise ratio was lowered by fewer shared sequences. Fewer insertions were carried by abundant cord blood beta clonotypes; a weaker similar trend was observed in young adult naive repertoires, while no such trend was observed in memory repertoires. Out-of-frame TCR alpha sharing in monozygotic twins was systematically underestimated by recombination models, whereas sharing between unrelated individuals was in agreement with the recombination models. Compared with coincidental sharing between unrelated individuals, out-of-frame TCR alpha sequences shared between twins had an excess of sequences with low generation probability. Conclusions relied on cross-sectional statistical analysis, since the same donors could not be followed over many years. Zero-insertion analyses could be partly confounded by invariant T cells such as MAIT and iNKT, although diverse VJ usage argued against such confounding for most clonotypes.

The library came from 5' RACE. Instrument used: Illumina HiSeq 2000. Template switching added a universal primer binding site, and the final cDNA carried a unique molecular identifier that allowed TCR cDNA molecules to be counted accurately. Specific primers in the conserved constant-segment region were used to synthesize first-strand cDNA for TCR alpha and beta chains. To control for contamination, every cDNA library was double barcoded, receiving both a SMART-Mk sample barcode and Illumina barcodes. TruSeq adapter sequences and Illumina sample barcodes were added in two successive PCR steps. The Illumina HiSeq platform was used with custom primers to sequence TCR alpha and beta cDNA libraries. Per the source publication's procedure: Unique molecular identifiers were extracted from raw reads with MiGEC, and CDR3 positions were determined with MiXCR. Recombination models were inferred per individual with the repgenHMM and IGoR tools using an EM algorithm. The analysis of shared clonotypes was done with the tcR package in R, with sharing normalized by the product of cloneset sizes. Out-of-frame nonproductive sequences were analyzed to study raw recombination free of thymic and clonal selection effects. TCRdb cleaned the public reads at Q25 with fastp, built clones with MiXCR and kept in-frame beta chains. Entries that share a CDR3 protein sequence are merged under the most common genes and DNA. TCRdb's processing, not the authors', yielded these V and J calls. For this sample there are approximately 470,000 distinct CDR3 sequences; approximately 15% appear just once. Jointly, the top ten make up approximately 0.52% of the sample.

All donors were healthy Caucasians. The twin cohort comprised three pairs of female monozygotic twins, all aged roughly 18 to 30 years. CD4+ and CD8+ T cell populations were isolated with positive isolation kits from Invitrogen. The CDR3 runs 15 amino acids, cysteine and phenylalanine included. CDR3 DNA is the only sequence kept; it has 45 bases, read in frame from the first base. In the germline V gene, CDR1 corresponds to SGHDN and CDR2 to FVKESK. Deletion took 4 bases off V and 2 bases off J, with a span of 14 bases between the germline ends. A few counts support this clonotype. The antigen it binds to is not known. It has no much larger one-base neighbor in the sample; base qualities were not kept. This same sample was also part of a study on yellow fever vaccine responses in identical twins. Drawing on the second study: According to the authors, the vaccine-induced T cell response in identical twins seemed to be partly convergent and partly specific to each individual. In identical twins, the study followed T cell clones that responded to the vaccine with precision.

This TCR was recovered from a woman aged 18-29 years in good health. The material sequenced was CD4+ T cells sorted from blood. The chain uses TRBV14 and TRBJ2-5; the D gene cannot be named for sure. The CDR3 loop reads CASSPLRARQETQYF. The nucleotides are TGTGCCAGCAGCCCACTTAGGGCCAGGCAAGAGACCCAGTACTTC.